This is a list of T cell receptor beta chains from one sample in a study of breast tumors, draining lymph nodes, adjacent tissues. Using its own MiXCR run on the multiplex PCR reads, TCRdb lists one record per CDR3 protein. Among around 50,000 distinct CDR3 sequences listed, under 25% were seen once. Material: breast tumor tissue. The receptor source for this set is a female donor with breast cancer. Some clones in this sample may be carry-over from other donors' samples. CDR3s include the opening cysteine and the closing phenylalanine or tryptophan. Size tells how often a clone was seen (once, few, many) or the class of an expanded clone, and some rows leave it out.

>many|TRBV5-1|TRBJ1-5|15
CASSFGSGGNQPQHF
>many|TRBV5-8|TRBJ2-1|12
CASSLIYNEQFF
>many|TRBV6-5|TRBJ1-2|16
CASRPGGSTAHYGYTF
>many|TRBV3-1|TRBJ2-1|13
CASSHSGGHEQFF
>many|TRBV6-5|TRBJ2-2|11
CASSYFGELFF
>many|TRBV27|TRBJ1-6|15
CASSPLTGRMEPLHF
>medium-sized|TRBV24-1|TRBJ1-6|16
CATSVGPGQGNSPLHF
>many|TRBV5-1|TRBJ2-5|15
CASSLAPPWGETQYF
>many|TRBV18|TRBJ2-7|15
CASSITSGSRNEQYF
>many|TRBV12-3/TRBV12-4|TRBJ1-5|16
CASSRSGAGFNQPQHF
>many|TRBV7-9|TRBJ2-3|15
CASSLEGGPQGTQYF
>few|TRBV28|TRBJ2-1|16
CASSLASSRPRNEQFF
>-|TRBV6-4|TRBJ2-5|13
CASSCGYQETQYF
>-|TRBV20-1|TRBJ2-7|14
CSARDYQLSYEQYF
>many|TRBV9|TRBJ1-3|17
CASSVDGGRFSGNTIYF
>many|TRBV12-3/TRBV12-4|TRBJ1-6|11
CASSFNSPLHF